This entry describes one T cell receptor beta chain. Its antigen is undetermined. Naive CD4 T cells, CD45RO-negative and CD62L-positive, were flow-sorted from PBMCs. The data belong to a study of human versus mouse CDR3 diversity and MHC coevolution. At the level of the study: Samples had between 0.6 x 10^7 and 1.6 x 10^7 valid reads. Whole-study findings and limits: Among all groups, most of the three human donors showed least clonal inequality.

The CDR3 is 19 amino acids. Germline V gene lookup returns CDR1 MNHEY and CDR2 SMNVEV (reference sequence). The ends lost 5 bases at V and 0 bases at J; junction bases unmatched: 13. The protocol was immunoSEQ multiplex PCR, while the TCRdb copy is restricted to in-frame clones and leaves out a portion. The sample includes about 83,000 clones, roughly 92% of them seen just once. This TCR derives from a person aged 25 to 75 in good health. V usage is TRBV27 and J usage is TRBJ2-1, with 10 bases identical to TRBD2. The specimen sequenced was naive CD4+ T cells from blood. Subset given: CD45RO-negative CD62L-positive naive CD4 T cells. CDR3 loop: CASSNPGLASLSSYNEQFF. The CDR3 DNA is TGTGCCAGCAGTAACCCGGGACTAGCGTCCCTTAGCTCCTACAATGAGCAGTTCTTC.